Described below is a single TCR beta chain sequence and its context. Its antigen remains undetermined. One base away there is no much larger clone; base qualities are not given. This record comes from a study of cytomegalovirus exposure and HLA in healthy donors (dated by TCRdb to 2016 to 2017). Background for the entire study: An earlier analysis of approximately 600 of the donors reported approximately 290 Gb of sequence data and about 100 million unique TCR beta sequences from roughly 200 million T cells. An early release covering around 630 HLA-typed donors comprised about 290 gigabases of sequencing data and around 86 million unique TCR sequences. Of the roughly 400 genotyped donors, less than 90% were placed in the genetic ancestry cluster associated with self-reported Caucasian donors. The study aimed to test whether signatures of past pathogen exposure could be identified by cataloging public T cell receptors. The study used immunosequencing to profile the T cell repertoires of under 700 subjects and linked those repertoires to cytomegalovirus serostatus. A separate validation cohort of more than 100 different subjects was used in addition to the 666-subject first cohort. High-throughput TCR immunosequencing, statistical association of individual TCRs with disease status, and machine learning were combined to predict cytomegalovirus infection status. A later analysis re-analyzed previously published TCR beta repertoires from 666 donors and added high-resolution HLA genotyping to study TCR occurrence patterns. Rather than drawing on any new phenotypic data, the later analysis identified candidate immune exposures from TCR beta sequences and the way those sequences occurred across donors. To decide whether each TCR beta V gene segment behaved as functional or pseudogenic, an earlier analysis of approximately 620 of the donors relied on high-throughput TCR beta sequencing. Donor age, sex, ethnicity and CMV serostatus were compiled together with the repertoire data. A later genetic analysis took genome-wide SNP genotypes for about three fifths of the 666 donors and used that subset as a discovery cohort. Every repertoire in the discovery cohort had been generated on one and the same sequencing platform. HLA typing covered class I and class II loci at four-digit resolution. Typing coverage differed by locus: A, B, C, DRB1 and DQB1 were typed in roughly 620-630 donors, DQA1 in 522, DPA1 in around 580, and DPB1 in 450 to 480. Several DR-DQ haplotypes were handled as single units for association and clustering, since linkage in the cohort was strong. On average, around 230,000 unique TCR beta nucleotide sequences were sequenced per donor among roughly 430 genotyped donors of the cohort, with roughly 18% of those sequences being non-productive. The paper as a whole reports these results and caveats: Some IMGT-functional V segments, including TRBV6-2 and TRBV6-3, could not be distinguished by the 87-base-pair reads and were therefore excluded. Because counts were too low, about 18 rarely observed V segments, including chromosome 9 orphons, were left out of the earlier analysis of approximately 580 of the donors. V-gene and J-gene trimming of TCR beta chains was associated with a missense DCLRE1C variant in a later genetic analysis, and the association was replicated in an independent cohort. A further reported finding was that TCR beta sequences accurately predicted the HLA-A and HLA-B alleles for most subjects in the first cohort. In a later analysis, several top co-occurrence clusters were reported to appear linked to parvovirus B19, influenza, CMV and Epstein-Barr virus. This cohort had only TCR beta chains sequenced, and the lack of alpha or paired-chain data limited which features could be detected. The sequencing pipeline was judged likely to have produced a cluster of highly shared sequence variants as a technical artifact. Strong co-occurrence of HLA alleles, especially DR and DQ, made assigning TCR associations to individual alleles difficult. Immune exposure information for the cohort was limited to CMV serostatus. A later analysis found that TCR association rates varied across HLA loci, with DRB1 alleles showing the most associated TCRs and HLA-C alleles the fewest. A later analysis associated about 16,000 TCR beta sequences with specific HLA alleles at a false discovery rate of 0.05. Across donors, most TCR sequences were observed very rarely, whereas some public TCRs were present in many individuals. The study listed approximately 150 TCR beta chains as associated with cytomegalovirus. In a later analysis, most CMV-associated TCR beta chains were found to appear HLA-restricted, with HLA associations seemingly driven largely by CMV exposure. HLA typing was unavailable for some donors at each locus, so association tests used only the typed subset. The authors suggested that the approach could potentially be generalized to other disease states and immunological phenotypes. In vitro tests confirmed that a few of the cytomegalovirus-associated TCR beta chains recognize cytomegalovirus antigens. A later genetic analysis reported fewer N-insertions in productive TCRs among donors in an Asian-associated ancestry cluster than the roughly 720-donor mean. In an earlier analysis of about 540 of the donors, most TCR beta V segments were observed in productive rearrangements about 87% or about 30% of the time, broadly matching IMGT annotations. In both the original and validation cohorts, the classifier was reported to diagnose cytomegalovirus status with high specificity and sensitivity. Linkage disequilibrium might explain the correlated functional status among segregating V segments, but an unknown experimental factor could not be excluded. Roughly uniform sequencing depth across donors was assumed in presence/absence analyses, although this assumption may not hold. In a later analysis, HLA-associated TCR beta chains were found to be more clonally expanded and to have lower generation probabilities than equally common non-associated chains.

The library was built by means of the immunoSEQ multiplex PCR assay. For the multiplex PCR, a mixture combining 60 forward primers for TCR Vbeta segments and 13 reverse primers for TCR Jbeta segments was used. The CDR3 region of rearranged TCR beta genes was amplified from genomic DNA with a multiplex PCR assay. The Illumina HiSeq System was used to sequence the amplified TCR beta libraries as 87-base-pair reads. Per the original workflow: Across the 670 or so repertoires, a later analysis counted some 80 million unique TCR beta chains, some 11 million of which were shared by at least two donors. Raw reads were error-corrected and collapsed into unique sequences with a nearest-neighbor algorithm that merged closely related sequences to remove PCR and sequencing errors. To assign V, D and J gene segments, CDR3 sequences were aligned to IMGT reference sequences. For a sequence to be retained, a match of at least six nucleotides to both a V gene segment and a J gene segment was required. Rearrangements were called productive when the CDR3 lacked stop codons and stayed in frame with V and J; all others were non-productive. Following IMGT convention, CDR3 was defined as the stretch from the second conserved V-encoded cysteine up to the conserved J-encoded phenylalanine. Sequences without an unambiguous match to a single V gene segment were excluded from the earlier analysis of several hundred of the donors. In an earlier analysis of a few hundred of the donors, V segments were called functional above 56.7% productive rearrangements and were called segregating when the between-donor standard deviation exceeded 5%. A statistical classification framework was built to diagnose cytomegalovirus status from the catalog of TCR beta chain sequences. V and J gene assignment, in a later analysis, came from comparing TCR nucleotide sequences with IMGT/GENE-DB human TR gene sequences. The TCRdist pipeline was used in a later analysis to assign CDR3 sequences and most-parsimonious VDJ recombination scenarios. A later analysis defined each TCR beta chain by its CDR3 amino acid sequence plus V-gene family, and excluded reads lacking a unique V-gene family. To address suspected cross-contamination and a sequencing artifact, a later analysis removed around 600 highly shared, low-generation-probability nucleotide sequences. In a later analysis, a clonal expansion index for each public chain was calculated from normalized within-repertoire ranks of inferred template counts. Generation probabilities in a later analysis came from a VDJ recombination model fitted to out-of-frame rearrangements, and those results were checked against IGoR. Hypergeometric tests were used in a later analysis to score TCR-TCR, TCR-HLA and TCR-CMV co-occurrence, with a repertoire-size bias correction applied to the TCR pairs. In a later analysis, false discovery rates were estimated by permuting HLA or CMV assignments 20 times. A later analysis grouped co-occurring TCRs with DBSCAN, adding TCRdist sequence similarity when clustering within HLA-allele-positive subsets. For co-occurrence clustering, repertoires with fewer than 30,000 or more than 120,000 public chains were excluded, along with five or six repertoires with anomalous nucleotide sharing. TCRdb provides this immuneACCESS table in a form limited to in-frame rearrangements. Some clones are lacking; in checked studies, under half of them reflect an unresolved V gene, and why the rest are absent is not known. The V and J calls and the clone size are those of that table, but D and trimming were determined from the DNA. This sample lists about 180,000 clones; 82% were detected once. More than 1.5% of the sample belongs to the ten largest clones.

The cohort was made up of about 610 healthy bone marrow donors. Cohort members were all nominally healthy when sampled, although unrecorded immune exposures were likely present. The donor was CMV seronegative and belonged to the group of 320 or so seronegative cohort members. Each donor provided a peripheral blood sample, and peripheral blood mononuclear cells were used for TCR beta sequencing. The Qiagen DNeasy Blood Extraction Kit was used to extract genomic DNA from the blood cell samples. The CDR3, cysteine through phenylalanine, is 13 amino acids long. Only the CDR3 portion is preserved as DNA: 39 bases, with reading frame beginning at the first base. The germline ends are 13 bases apart after V is trimmed by 5 bases and J by 6 bases. Based on the germline V gene (reference sequence), the CDR1 and CDR2 sequences are LNHDA and SQIVND.

The specimen sequenced was PBMCs. This sequence was found in a man aged 40-49 years in good health and CMV-seronegative. The chain couples TRBV19 to TRBJ1-2, with a tentative D gene TRBD1 over 5 matching bases. The CDR3 protein sequence reads: CASSLTGTDGYTF. The sequenced DNA is TGTGCCAGTAGTTTAACCGGGACTGATGGCTACACCTTC.